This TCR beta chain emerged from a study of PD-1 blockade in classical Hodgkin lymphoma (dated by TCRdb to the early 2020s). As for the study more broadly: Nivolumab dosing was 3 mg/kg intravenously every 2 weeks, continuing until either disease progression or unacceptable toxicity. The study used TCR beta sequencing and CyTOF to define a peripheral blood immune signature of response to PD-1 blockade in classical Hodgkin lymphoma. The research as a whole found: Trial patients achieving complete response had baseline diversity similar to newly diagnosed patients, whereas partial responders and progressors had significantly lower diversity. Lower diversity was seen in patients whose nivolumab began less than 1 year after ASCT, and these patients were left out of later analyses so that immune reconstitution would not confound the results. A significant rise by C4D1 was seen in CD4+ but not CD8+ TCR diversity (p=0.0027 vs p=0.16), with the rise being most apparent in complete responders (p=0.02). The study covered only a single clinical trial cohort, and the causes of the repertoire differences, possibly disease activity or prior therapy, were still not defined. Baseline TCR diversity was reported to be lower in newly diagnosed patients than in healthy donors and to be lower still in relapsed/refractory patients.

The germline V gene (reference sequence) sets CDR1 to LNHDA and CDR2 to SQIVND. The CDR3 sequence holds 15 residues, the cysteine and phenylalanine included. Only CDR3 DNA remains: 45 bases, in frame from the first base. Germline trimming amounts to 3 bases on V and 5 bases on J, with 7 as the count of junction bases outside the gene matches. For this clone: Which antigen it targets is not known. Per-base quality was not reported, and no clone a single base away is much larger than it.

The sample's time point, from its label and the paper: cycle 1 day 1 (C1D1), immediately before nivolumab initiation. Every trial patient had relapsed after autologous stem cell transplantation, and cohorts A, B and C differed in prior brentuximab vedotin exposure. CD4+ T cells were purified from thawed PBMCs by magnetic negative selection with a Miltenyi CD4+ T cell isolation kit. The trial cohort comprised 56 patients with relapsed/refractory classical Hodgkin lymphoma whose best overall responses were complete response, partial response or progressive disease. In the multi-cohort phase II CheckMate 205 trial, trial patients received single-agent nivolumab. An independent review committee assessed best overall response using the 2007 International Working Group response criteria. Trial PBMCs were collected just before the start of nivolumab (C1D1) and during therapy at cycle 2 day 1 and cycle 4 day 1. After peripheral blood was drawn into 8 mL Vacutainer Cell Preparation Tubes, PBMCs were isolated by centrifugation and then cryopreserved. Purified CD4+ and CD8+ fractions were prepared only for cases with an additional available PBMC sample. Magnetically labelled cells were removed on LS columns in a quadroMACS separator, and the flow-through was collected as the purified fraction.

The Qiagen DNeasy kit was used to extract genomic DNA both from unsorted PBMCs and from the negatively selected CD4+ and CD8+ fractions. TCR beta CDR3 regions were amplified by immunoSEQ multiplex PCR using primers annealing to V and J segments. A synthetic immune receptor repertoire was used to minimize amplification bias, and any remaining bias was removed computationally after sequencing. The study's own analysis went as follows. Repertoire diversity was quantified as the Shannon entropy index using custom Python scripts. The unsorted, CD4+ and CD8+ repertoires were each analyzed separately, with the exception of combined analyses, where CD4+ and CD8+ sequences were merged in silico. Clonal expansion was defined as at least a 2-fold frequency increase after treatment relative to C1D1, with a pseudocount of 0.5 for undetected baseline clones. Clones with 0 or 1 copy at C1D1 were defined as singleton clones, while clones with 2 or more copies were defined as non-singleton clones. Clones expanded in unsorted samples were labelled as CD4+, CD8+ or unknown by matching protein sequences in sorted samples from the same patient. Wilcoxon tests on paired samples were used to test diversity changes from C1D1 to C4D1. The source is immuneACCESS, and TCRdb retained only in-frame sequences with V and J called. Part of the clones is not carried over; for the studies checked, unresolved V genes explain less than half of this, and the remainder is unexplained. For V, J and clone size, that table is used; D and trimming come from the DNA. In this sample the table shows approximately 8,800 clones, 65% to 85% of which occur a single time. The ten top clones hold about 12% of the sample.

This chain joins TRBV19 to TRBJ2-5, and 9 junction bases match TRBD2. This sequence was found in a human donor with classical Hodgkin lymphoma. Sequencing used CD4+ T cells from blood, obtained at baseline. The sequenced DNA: TGTGCCAGTAGTATCTCAGCGGGAGGAGGGGAGACCCAGTACTTC. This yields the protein CASSISAGGGETQYF.